This T cell receptor beta chain appears in the sequencing data of a study of monozygotic twins with inflammatory bowel disease. Whole-study findings and limits: Repertoires of patients may have been made more variable by differing immunosuppressive treatments. Versus healthy twins, IBD patients showed fewer clonotypes shared with others, especially with disease activity.

Two nested PCRs, of around 16 and 10 cycles, processed TCRalpha and TCRbeta cDNA. Reanalyzing the 5' RACE reads, TCRdb keeps one entry per CDR3 protein, without DNA. Its clone listing holds fewer than 550,000 distinct CDR3 sequences. To note about this clonotype: As yet, its antigen is unknown.

The CDR3 has 14 residues. Germline V gives CDR1 KGHSH, CDR2 LQKENI. For every donor, one blood sample of 2.5 ml was drawn. Material for sequencing was blood. The TCR was taken from a human donor with ulcerative colitis or Crohn's disease, or a healthy co-twin of an affected twin (not recorded which). The rearrangement links TRBV18 to TRBJ2-3; TCRdb lists TRBD1, though no DNA is available to test this call. CDR3 sequence reads: CASSPPGDGDTQYF. Together with reference TRBV18 and TRBJ2-3, the CDR3 gives the full variable domain: NAGVMQNPRHLVRRRGQEARLRCSPMKGHSHVYWYRQLPEEGLKFMVYLQKENIIDESGMPKERFSAEFPKEGPSILRIQQVVRGDSAAYFCASSPPGDGDTQYFGPGTRLTVL.